This TCR beta chain was found in a study of a mutant IDH1 vaccine in newly diagnosed glioma. Across the study: The treated group averaged roughly 40 years old and was 62.5% male, around 38% female.

Only in-frame clones appear in the TCRdb table, and some are missing; sequencing was by immunoSEQ multiplex PCR. Among about 38,000 clones, roughly 80% were seen once, and the ten largest hold approximately 9%. The study, taken as a whole, reports: Patients mounted vaccine-induced immune responses in approximately 94% of cases.

With regard to this clone: Its antigen is not identified.

Time point indicated: baseline, week 1 (first vaccination visit). Treatment reported: pre-vaccination baseline after standard-of-care therapy. Each tumor in the donors was a new WHO grade 3 or 4 astrocytoma, IDH1-mutant and ATRX-lost. This sequence originates from a man in his forties with glioma. Some clones in this sample may be carry-over from other donors' samples. The sample in question was PBMCs, obtained from a glioma patient treated with radiotherapy, temozolomide or both.

CDR3: CASSQPRGWDTEAFF. CDR3 sequence (DNA): TGTGCCAGCAGCCAACCTCGTGGGTGGGACACTGAAGCTTTCTTT. The J gene is TRBJ1-1, the V gene TRBV14, with D hard to call. The V end was cut by 2 bases, the J end by 3 bases, with 13 bases between. Germline lookup yields CDR1 SGHDN and CDR2 FVKESK. The CDR3 has 15 residues.